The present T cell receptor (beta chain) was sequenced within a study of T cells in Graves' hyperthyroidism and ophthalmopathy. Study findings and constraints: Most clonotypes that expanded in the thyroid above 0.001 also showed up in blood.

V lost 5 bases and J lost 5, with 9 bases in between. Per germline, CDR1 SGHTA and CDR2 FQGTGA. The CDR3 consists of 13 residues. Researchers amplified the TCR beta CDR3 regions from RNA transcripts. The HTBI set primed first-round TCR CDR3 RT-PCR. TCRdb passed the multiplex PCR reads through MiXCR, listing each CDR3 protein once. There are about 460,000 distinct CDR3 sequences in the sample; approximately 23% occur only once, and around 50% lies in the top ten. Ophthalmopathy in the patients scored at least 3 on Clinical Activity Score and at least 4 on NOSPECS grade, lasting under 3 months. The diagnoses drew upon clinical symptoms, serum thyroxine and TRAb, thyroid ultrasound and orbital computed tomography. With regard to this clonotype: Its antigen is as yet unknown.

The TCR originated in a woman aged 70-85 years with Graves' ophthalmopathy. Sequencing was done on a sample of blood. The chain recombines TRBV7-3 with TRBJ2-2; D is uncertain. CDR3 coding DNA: TGTGCCAGCAGCACCGAGAGAACCGGGGAGCTGTTTTTT. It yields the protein CASSTERTGELFF.